One TCR beta chain is described in this entry. These data originate in a study of beta chain features in type 1 diabetes. Study information: Healthy donors resembled patients in age, gender and cell yields.

Germline CDR1 and CDR2: MNHEY and SVGAGI. The CDR3 has 13 amino acids. The V end was cut by 6 bases, the J end by 5 bases, with 10 bases between. Every bit of the isolated RNA underwent reverse transcription, so sequencing read expressed TCRB transcripts. For naive, central memory and regulatory T cell samples, reads averaged around 3.6 million. Data came from immunoSEQ multiplex PCR; TCRdb stores just in-frame clones and leaves some out. The data show roughly 500,000 clones, about an eighth seen once. Every donor provided one heparinised blood draw, which averaged approximately 120 mL. Cell sorting via CD45RO/CCR7/CD25/CD127/CD95/CD27 was performed to obtain CD4+ naive, central memory, regulatory and stem cell-like memory cells.

The chain links TRBV6-5 to TRBJ2-2; D is perhaps TRBD1 (5 bases). This TCR derives from a woman aged 18-35 years in good health. Material: naive CD4+ T cells from blood. Written as DNA, the CDR3 is TGTGCCAGCAGCCGACAGATAACCGGGGAGCTGTTTTTT. Residues: CASSRQITGELFF.